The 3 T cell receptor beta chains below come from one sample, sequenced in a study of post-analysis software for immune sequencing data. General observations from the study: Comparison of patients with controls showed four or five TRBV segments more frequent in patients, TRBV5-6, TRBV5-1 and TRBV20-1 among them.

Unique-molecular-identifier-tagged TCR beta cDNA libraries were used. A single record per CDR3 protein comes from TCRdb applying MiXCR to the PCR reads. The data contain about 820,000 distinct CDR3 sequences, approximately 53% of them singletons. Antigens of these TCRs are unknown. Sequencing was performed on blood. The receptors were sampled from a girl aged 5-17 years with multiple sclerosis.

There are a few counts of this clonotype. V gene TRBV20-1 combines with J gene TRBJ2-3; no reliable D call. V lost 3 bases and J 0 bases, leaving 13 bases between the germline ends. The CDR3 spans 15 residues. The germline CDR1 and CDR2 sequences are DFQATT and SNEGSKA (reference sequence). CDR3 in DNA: TGCAGTGCTAGCAGGCCCACCGGTAGCACAGATACGCAGTATTTT. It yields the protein CSASRPTGSTDTQYF.

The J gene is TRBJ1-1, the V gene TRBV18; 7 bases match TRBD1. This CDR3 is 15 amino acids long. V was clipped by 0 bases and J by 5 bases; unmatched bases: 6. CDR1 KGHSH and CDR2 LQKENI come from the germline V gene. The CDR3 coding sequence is TGTGCCAGCTCACCACCTCCAGGCAGGGGGACTGAAGCTTTCTTT. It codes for CASSPPPGRGTEAFF.

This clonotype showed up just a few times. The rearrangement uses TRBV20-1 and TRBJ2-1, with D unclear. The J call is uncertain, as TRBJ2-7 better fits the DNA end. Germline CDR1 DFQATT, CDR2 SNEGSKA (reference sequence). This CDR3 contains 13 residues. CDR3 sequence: CSASGLSYNEQYF. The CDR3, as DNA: TGCAGTGCTAGTGGGCTATCCTACAATGAGCAGTACTTC.